This TCR beta chain originates from a study of technical replicates of blood from a few donors. Profiled with immunoSEQ multiplex PCR; TCRdb holds only in-frame clones, not every one. This table holds approximately 68,000 clones, under 98% found once. The CDR3 totals 14 residues. Germline CDR1 is SGHTA and CDR2 is FQGNSA. The germline V and J ends were trimmed by 2 bases and 5 bases, with 9 bases remaining between them. V gene TRBV7-2 combines with J gene TRBJ2-2; D possibly corresponds to TRBD2 (5 bases). The sequenced sample was T cells isolated from PBMCs. The receptor was derived from a human donor in good health. The CDR3 here is CASSLLRETGELFF. The CDR3, as DNA: TGTGCCAGCAGCTTATTGAGGGAAACCGGGGAGCTGTTTTTT.